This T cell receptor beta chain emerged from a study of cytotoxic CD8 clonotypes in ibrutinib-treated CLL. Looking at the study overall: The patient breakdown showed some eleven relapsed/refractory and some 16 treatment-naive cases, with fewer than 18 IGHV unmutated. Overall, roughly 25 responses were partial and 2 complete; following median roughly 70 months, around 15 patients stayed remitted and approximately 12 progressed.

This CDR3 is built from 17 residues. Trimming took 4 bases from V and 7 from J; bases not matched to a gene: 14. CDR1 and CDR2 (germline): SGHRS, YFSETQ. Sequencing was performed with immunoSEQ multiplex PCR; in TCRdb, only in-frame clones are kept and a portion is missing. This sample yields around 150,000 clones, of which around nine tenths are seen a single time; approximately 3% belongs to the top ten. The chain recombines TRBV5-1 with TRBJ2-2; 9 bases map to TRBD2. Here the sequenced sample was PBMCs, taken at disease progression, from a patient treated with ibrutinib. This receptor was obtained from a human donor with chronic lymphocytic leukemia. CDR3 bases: TGCGCCAGCAGCCCCGAGGGGCCAGCGGGAGGACTCGGGGAGCTGTTTTTT. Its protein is CASSPEGPAGGLGELFF. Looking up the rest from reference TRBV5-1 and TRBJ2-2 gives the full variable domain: KAGVTQTPRYLIKTRGQQVTLSCSPISGHRSVSWYQQTPGQGLQFLFEYFSETQRNKGNFPGRFSGRQFSNSRSEMNVSTLELGDSALYLCASSPEGPAGGLGELFFGEGSRLTVL.